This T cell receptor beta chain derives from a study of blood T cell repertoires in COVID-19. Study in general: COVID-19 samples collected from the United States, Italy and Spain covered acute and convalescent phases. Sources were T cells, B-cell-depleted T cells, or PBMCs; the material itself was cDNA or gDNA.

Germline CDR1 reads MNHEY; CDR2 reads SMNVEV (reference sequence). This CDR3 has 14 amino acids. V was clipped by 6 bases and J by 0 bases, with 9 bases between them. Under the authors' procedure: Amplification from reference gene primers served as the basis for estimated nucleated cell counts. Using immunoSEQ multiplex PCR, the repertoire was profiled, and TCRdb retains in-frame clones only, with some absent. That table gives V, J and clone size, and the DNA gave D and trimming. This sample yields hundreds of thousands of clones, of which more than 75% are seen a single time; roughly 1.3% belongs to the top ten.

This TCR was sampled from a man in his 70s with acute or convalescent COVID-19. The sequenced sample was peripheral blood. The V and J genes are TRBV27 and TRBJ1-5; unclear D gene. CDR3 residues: CASSLSYSNQPQHF. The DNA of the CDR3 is TGTGCCAGCAGCTTGAGCTATAGCAATCAGCCCCAGCATTTT.